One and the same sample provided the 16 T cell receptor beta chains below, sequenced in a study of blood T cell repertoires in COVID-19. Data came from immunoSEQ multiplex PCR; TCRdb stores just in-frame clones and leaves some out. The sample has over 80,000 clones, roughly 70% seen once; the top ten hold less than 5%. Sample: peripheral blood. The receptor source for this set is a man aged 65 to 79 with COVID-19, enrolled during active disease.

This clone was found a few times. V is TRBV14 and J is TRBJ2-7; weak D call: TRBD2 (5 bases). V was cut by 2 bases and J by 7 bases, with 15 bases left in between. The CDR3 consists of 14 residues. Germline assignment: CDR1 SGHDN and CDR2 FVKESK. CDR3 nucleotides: TGTGCCAGCAGCCAAAATTCAGGACCGGGGGAGCAGTACTTC. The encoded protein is CASSQNSGPGEQYF.

CDR3 bases: TGTGCCAGCAGTTCAGGAGGAAGCGGGAAAAGTTACGAGCAGTACTTC. Amino acids: CASSSGGSGKSYEQYF. V gene TRBV6-5 combines with J gene TRBJ2-7; 7 bases map to TRBD2. This CDR3 comprises 16 residues. J was trimmed by 4 bases and V by 4 bases; bases with no gene match: 13. The germline gives CDR1 MNHEY, CDR2 SVGAGI.

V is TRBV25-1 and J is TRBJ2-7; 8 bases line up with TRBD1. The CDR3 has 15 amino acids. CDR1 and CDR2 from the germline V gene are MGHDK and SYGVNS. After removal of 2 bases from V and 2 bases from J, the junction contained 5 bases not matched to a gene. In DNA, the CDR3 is TGTGCCAGCAGTGAACCGGGGACAGGAACCTACGAGCAGTACTTC. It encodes CASSEPGTGTYEQYF.

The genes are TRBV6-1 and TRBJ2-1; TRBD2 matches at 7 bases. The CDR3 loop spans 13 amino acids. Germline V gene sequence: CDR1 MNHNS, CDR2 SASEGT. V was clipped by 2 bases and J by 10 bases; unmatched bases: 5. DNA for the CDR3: TGTGCCAGCAGTGAATTACGAGCGGGAGAGCAGTTCTTC. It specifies CASSELRAGEQFF.

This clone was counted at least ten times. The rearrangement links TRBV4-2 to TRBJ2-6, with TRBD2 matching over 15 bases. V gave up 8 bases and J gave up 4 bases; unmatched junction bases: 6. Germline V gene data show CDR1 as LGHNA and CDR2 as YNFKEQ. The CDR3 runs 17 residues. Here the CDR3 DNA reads TGTGCCAGCGGTCCGGGACTAGCGGGAGGAGGGGCCAACGTCCTGACTTTC. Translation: CASGPGLAGGGANVLTF.

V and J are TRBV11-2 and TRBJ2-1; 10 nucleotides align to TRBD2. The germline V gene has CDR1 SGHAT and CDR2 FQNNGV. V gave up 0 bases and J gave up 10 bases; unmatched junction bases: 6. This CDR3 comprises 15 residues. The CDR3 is CASSLEASGSGEQFF. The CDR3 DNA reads TGTGCCAGCAGCTTAGAGGCTAGCGGGAGCGGGGAGCAGTTCTTC.

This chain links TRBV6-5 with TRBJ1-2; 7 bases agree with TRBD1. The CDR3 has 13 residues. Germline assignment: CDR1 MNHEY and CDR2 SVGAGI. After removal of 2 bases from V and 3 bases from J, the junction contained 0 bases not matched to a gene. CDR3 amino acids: CASSYDRDYGYTF. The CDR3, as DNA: TGTGCCAGCAGTTACGACAGGGACTATGGCTACACCTTC.

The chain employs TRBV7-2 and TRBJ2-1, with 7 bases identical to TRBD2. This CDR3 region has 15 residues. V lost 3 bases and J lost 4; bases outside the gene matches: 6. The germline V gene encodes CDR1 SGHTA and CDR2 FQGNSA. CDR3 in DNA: TGTGCCAGCAGCTTGTCTAGCGGATTTTACAATGAGCAGTTCTTC. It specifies CASSLSSGFYNEQFF.

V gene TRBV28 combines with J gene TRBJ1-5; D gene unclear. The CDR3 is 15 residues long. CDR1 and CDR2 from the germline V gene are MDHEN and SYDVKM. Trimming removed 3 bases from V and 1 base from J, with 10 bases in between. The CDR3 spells CASSFETGSNQPQHF. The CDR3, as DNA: TGTGCCAGCAGTTTCGAGACGGGAAGCAATCAGCCCCAGCATTTT. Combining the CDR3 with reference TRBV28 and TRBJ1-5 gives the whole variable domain DVKVTQSSRYLVKRTGEKVFLECVQDMDHENMFWYRQDPGLGLRLIYFSYDVKMKEKGDIPEGYSVSREKKERFSLILESASTNQTSMYLCASSFETGSNQPQHFGDGTRLSIL.

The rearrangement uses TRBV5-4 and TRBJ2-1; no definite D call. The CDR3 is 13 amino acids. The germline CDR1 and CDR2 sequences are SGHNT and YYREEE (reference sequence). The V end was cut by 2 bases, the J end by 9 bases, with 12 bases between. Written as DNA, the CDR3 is TGTGCCAGCAGCTTACCTCTTTTCGGTGAGCAGTTCTTC. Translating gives CASSLPLFGEQFF.

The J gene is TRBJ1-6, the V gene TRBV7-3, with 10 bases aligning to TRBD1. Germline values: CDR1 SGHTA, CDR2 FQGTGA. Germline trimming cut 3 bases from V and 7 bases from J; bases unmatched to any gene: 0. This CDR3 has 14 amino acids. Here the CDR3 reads CASSLDRGNSPLHF. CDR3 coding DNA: TGTGCCAGCAGCTTGGACAGGGGGAATTCACCCCTCCACTTT. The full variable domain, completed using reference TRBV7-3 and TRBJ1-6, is GAGVSQTPSNKVTEKGKYVELRCDPISGHTALYWYRQSLGQGPEFLIYFQGTGAADDSGLPNDRFFAVRPEGSVSTLKIQRTERGDSAVYLCASSLDRGNSPLHFGNGTRLTVT.

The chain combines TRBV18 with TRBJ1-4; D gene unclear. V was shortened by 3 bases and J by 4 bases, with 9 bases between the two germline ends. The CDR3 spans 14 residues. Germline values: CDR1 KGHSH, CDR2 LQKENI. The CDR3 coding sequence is TGTGCCAGCTCACCGGCAGGAAATAATGAAAAACTGTTTTTT. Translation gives CASSPAGNNEKLFF.

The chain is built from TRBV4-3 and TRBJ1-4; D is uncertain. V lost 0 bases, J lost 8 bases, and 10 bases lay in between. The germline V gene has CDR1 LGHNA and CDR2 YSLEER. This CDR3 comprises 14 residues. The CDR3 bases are TGCGCCAGCAGCCAAGATGGTCTTGCGGAAAAACTGTTTTTT. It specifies CASSQDGLAEKLFF.

The CDR3 reads CASSRGAGQTTSYEQYF. CDR3 nucleotides: TGTGCCAGCAGCCGAGGGGCGGGACAGACAACTTCCTACGAGCAGTACTTC. The chain has TRBV7-8 and TRBJ2-7; TRBD1 might be the D (7 bases). The CDR3 loop spans 17 amino acids. Per germline, CDR1 SGHVS and CDR2 FQNEAQ. V dropped 5 bases and J dropped 1 base, with 21 bases sitting between them.

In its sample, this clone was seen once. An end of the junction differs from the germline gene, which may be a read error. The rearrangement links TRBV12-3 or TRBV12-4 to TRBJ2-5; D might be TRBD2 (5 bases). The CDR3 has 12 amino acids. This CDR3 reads CASTLAGVRPDF. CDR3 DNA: TGTGCCAGCACCCTAGCCGGGGTTCGACCGGACTTC.

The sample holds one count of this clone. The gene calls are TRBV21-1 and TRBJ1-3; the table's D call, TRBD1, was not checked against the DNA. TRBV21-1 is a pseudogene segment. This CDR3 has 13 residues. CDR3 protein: CASSKEGRGRVDF. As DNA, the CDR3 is TGTGCCAGCAGCAAGGAGGGTAGGGGGCGGGTGGATTTT.